This T cell receptor (beta chain) emerged from a study of lymphopenia after photon versus proton radiotherapy. Study-wide findings and caveats: Relative stability marked proton patients; photon patients lost diversity and naive cells. Post-nadir diversity loss with photons came from oligoclonal expansion, particularly CD8+ Temra cells. Larger post-nadir TCR diversity loss correlated inversely with survival in deceased patients.

With respect to this clone: Its target is unknown.

Profiled with immunoSEQ multiplex PCR; TCRdb holds only in-frame clones, not every one. The sample consists of over 35,000 clones, about 82% of them appearing once. The clonotype originates from a woman in her 70s with pancreatic cancer. Some clones in this sample may be carry-over from other donors' samples. Sequencing was performed on peripheral blood, taken from a patient treated with proton-based radiotherapy.

The CDR3, as DNA: TGTGCCAGCAGTTACTCAGGGGACACTAACTATGGCTACACCTTC. Protein product: CASSYSGDTNYGYTF. The chain uses TRBV6-6 and TRBJ1-2; weak D call: TRBD1 (6 bases). The CDR3 length is 15 residues. Deletions cut 0 bases from V and 0 bases from J, with 8 bases between. In germline, CDR1 is MNHNY, CDR2 SVGAGI (reference sequence).